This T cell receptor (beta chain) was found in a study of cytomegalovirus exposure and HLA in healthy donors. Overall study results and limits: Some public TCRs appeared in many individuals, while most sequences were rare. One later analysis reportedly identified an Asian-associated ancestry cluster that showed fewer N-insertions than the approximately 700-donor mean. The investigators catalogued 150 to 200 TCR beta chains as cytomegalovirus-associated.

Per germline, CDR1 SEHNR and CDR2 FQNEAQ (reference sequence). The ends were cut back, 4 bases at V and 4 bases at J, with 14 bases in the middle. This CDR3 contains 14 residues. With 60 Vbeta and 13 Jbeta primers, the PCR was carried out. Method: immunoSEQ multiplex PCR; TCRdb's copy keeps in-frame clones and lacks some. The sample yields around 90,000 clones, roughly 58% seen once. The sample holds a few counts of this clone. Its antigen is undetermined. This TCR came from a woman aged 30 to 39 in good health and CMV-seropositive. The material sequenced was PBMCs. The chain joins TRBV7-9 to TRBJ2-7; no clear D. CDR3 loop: CASSSRVTTYEQYF. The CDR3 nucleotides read TGTGCCAGCAGCTCCCGGGTAACTACATACGAGCAGTACTTC. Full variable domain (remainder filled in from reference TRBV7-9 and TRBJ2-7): DTGVSQNPRHKITKRGQNVTFRCDPISEHNRLYWYRQTLGQGPEFLTYFQNEAQLEKSRLLSDRFSAERPKGSFSTLEIQRTEQGDSAMYLCASSSRVTTYEQYFGPGTRLTVT.